This T cell receptor beta chain originates from a study of T cell changes during pregnancy in multiple sclerosis. Method: immunoSEQ multiplex PCR; TCRdb's copy keeps in-frame clones and lacks some. The sample holds some 93,000 clones, around 91% seen once. CDR3 size: 13 residues. Trimming removed 7 bases from V and 4 bases from J, with 11 bases in between. Germline lookup yields CDR1 SNHLY and CDR2 FYNNEI. The receptor's source is a female donor in good health, enrolled as a control in a pregnancy study. The input for sequencing was peripheral blood, taken after pregnancy. The rearrangement links TRBV2 to TRBJ1-3; D unclear. The CDR3, as DNA: TGTGCCAGCAAGCTGGGGAGCGGAAACACCATATATTTT. Translation: CASKLGSGNTIYF.